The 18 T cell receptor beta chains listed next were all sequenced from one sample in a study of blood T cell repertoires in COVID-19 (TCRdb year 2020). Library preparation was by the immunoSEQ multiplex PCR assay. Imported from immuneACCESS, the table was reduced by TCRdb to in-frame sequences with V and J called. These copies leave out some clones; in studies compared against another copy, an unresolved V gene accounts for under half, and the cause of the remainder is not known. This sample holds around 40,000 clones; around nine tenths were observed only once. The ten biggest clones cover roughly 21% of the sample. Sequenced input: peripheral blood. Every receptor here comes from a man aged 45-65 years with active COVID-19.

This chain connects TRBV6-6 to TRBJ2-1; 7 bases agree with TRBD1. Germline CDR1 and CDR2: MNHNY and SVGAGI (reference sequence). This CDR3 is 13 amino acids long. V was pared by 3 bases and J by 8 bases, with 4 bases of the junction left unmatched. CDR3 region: CASSYYRGDEQFF. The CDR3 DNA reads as TGTGCCAGCAGTTATTACAGGGGTGATGAGCAGTTCTTC.

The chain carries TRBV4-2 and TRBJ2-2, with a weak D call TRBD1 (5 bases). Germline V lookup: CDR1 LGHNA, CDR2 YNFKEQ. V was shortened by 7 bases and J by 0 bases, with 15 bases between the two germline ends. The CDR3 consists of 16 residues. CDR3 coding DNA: TGTGCCAGCACCAAAAGAGCAGGGACGAACACCGGGGAGCTGTTTTTT. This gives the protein CASTKRAGTNTGELFF.

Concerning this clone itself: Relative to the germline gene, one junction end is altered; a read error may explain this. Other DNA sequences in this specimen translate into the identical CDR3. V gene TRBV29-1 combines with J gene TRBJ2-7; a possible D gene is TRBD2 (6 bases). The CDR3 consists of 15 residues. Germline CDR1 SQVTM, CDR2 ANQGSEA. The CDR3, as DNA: TGCAGCGTCGAAGATTCCCCGCGGGGAATCTACGAGCAGTACTTC. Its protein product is CSVEDSPRGIYEQYF.

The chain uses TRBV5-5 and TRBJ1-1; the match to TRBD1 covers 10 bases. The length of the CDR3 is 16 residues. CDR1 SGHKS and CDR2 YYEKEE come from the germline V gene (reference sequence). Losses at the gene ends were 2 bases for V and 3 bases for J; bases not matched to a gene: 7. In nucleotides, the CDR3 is TGTGCCAGCAGCTTCGGGACAGGGGCGCCTTACACTGAAGCTTTCTTT. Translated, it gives CASSFGTGAPYTEAFF.

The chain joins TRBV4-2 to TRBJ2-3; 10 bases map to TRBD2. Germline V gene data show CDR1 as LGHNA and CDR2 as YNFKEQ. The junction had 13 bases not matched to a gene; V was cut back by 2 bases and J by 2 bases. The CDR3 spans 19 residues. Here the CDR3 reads CASSQLGLADHLSTDTQYF. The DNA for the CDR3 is TGTGCCAGCAGCCAACTTGGACTAGCGGACCACCTCTCCACAGATACGCAGTATTTT.

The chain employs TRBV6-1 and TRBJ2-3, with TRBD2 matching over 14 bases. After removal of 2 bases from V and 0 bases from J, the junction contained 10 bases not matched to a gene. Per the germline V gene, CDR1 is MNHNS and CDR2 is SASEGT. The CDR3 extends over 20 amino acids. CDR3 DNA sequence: TGTGCCAGCAGTGAAAGGAGGGGACTAGCGGGAGCCCCTAGCACAGATACGCAGTATTTT. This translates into CASSERRGLAGAPSTDTQYF.

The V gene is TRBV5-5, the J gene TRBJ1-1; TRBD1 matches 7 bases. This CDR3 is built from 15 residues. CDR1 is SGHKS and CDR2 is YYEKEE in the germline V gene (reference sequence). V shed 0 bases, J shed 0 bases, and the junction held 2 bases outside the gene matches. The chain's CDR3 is CASSLVGTVNTEAFF. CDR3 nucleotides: TGTGCCAGCAGCTTGGTTGGGACAGTGAACACTGAAGCTTTCTTT.

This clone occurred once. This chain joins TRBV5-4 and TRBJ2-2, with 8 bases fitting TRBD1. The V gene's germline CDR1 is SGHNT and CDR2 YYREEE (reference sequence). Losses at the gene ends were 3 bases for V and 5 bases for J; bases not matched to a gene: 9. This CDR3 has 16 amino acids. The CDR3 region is CASSYEQGARTGELFF. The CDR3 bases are TGTGCCAGCAGCTACGAGCAGGGGGCCAGGACCGGGGAGCTGTTTTTT.

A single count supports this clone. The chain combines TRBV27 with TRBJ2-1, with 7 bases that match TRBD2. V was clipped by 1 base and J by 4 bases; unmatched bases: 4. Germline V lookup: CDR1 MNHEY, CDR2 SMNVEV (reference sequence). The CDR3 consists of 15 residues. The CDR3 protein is CASSLFPGLYNEQFF. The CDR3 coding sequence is TGTGCCAGCAGTTTATTTCCGGGACTATACAATGAGCAGTTCTTC.

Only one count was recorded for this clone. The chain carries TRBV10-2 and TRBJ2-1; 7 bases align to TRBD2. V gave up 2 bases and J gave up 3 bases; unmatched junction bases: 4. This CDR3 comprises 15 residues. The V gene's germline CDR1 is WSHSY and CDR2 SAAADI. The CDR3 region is CASSEREGYYNEQFF. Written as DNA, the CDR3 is TGCGCCAGCAGTGAGAGGGAGGGATACTACAATGAGCAGTTCTTC.

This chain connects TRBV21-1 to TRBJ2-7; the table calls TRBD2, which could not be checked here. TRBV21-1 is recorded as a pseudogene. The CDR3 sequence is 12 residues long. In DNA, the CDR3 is TGTGCCAGCCGCCAGCGAGACTACGAGCAGTACTTC. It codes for CASRQRDYEQYF.

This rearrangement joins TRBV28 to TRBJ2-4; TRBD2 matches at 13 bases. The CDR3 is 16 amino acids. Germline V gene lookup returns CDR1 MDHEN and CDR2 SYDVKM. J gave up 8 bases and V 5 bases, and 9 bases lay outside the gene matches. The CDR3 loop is CASSPKTSGRIYIQYF. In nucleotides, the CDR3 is TGTGCCAGCAGTCCGAAGACTAGCGGGAGGATTTACATTCAGTACTTC.

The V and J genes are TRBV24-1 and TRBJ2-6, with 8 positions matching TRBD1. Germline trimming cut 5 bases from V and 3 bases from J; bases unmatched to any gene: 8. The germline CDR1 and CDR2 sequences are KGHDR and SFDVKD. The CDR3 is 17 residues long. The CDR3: CATSVGQGLGGANVLTF. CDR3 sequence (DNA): TGTGCCACCAGTGTAGGACAGGGTCTAGGTGGGGCCAACGTCCTGACTTTC.

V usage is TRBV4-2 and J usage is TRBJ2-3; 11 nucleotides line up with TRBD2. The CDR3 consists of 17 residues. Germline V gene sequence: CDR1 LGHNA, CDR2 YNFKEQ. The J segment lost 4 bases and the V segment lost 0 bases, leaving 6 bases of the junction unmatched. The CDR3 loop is CASSQEGTSGSADTQYF. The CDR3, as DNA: TGTGCCAGCAGCCAAGAAGGAACTAGCGGGAGCGCAGATACGCAGTATTTT.

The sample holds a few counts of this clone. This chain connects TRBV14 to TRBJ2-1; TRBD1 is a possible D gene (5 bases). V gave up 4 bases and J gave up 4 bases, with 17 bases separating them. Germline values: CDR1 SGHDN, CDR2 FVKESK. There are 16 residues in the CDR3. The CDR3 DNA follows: TGTGCCAGCAGCCCCCCAGGGCAGGGCCCTTACAATGAGCAGTTCTTC. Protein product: CASSPPGQGPYNEQFF.

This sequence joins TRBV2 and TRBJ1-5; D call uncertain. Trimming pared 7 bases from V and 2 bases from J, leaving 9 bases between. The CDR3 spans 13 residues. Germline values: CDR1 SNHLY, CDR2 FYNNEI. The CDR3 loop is CASTGRGNQPQHF. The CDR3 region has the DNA TGTGCCAGCACCGGGAGGGGCAATCAGCCCCAGCATTTT.

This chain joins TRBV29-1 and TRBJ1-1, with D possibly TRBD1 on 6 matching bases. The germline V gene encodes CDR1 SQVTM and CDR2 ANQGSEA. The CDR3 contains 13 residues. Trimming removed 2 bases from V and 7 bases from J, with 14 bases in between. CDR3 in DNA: TGCAGCGTTGAATCCAGGGGAGAGGGTGAAGCTTTCTTT. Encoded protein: CSVESRGEGEAFF.

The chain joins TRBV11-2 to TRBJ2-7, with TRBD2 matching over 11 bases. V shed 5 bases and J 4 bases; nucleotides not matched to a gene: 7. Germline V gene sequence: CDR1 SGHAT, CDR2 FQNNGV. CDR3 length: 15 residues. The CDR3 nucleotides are TGTGCCAGCAGCCACTCGGGACTAGCGGTGTACGAGCAGTACTTC. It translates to CASSHSGLAVYEQYF.